This T cell receptor (beta chain) came from a study of monozygotic twins with inflammatory bowel disease. Comments on this clonotype: Its antigen remains unknown.

TCRdb reprocessed the 5' RACE reads, keeping one entry per CDR3 protein, no DNA. The clone table shows over 90,000 distinct CDR3 sequences, with the ten largest holding around 1.9%. Broader study findings: Researchers report that IBD patients shared fewer clonotypes with others than healthy twins, especially amid disease activity. Patient-to-patient differences in immunosuppressive treatment may have added variability to the repertoires.

The TCR originated in a human donor with ulcerative colitis or Crohn's disease, or a healthy co-twin of an affected twin (not recorded which). Sequences were obtained from blood.

This CDR3 is CASWGEGRGFNRGTQYF. The chain uses TRBV28 and TRBJ2-3; TCRdb selects TRBD2, and the lack of DNA leaves this call unchecked. The CDR3 runs 17 residues. CDR1 is MDHEN, CDR2 SYDVKM, per germline. The whole variable domain, remainder taken from reference TRBV28 and TRBJ2-3, is DVKVTQSSRYLVKRTGEKVFLECVQDMDHENMFWYRQDPGLGLRLIYFSYDVKMKEKGDIPEGYSVSREKKERFSLILESASTNQTSMYLCASWGEGRGFNRGTQYFGPGTRLTVL.